Listed below are T cell receptor beta chains from one sample, sequenced in a study of T cell responses to AZD1222 COVID-19 vaccine. The repertoire was sequenced with immunoSEQ multiplex PCR; TCRdb's copy has only in-frame clones and lacks some. The table lists about 120,000 clones, 65% to 90% of them singletons. The specimen comprised peripheral blood, sampled on day 0 of AZD1222 vaccination. The receptors shown here come from an adult in good health. Each CDR3 is given without its conserved first and last residue.

>13|TRBV6-5
ASRPGQGGSYGYT
>13|TRBV11-2
ASSFRGVANEKLF
>12|TRBV19
ASRWTGVNTEAF
>10|TRBV7-9
ASSWEGNEQF
>14|TRBV7-2
ASTLLMTGSNYGYT
>14|TRBV19
ASRLSGTGFGQPQH
>14|TRBV5-1
ASSSTSGSLYNEQF
>13|TRBV11-2
ASSLGGLSSYEQY
>13|TRBV11-2
ASSLWPGDSYEQY
>10|TRBV7-9
ASTNVIYEQY
>8|TRBV6-6
VSVNTEAF
>12|TRBV6-2/TRBV6-3
ASSHWDTRGEQF
>13|TRBV6-5
ASKQGGTNYNEQF
>11|TRBV6-5
ASRLDRDYGYT
>11|TRBV7-9
ASSRQHNQPQH
>13|TRBV7-2
ASSLAQGSGNTIY
>14|TRBV5-1
ASSLGTSGGRETQY
>10|TRBV14
ASSPGRVPKY
>13|TRBV5-4
ASSLWSGSNYGYT
>12|TRBV20-1
SASPGGSYNEQF
>13|TRBV5-6
ASSLAGTDNSPLH
>10|TRBV6-2/TRBV6-3
ASSLTTERQY
>14|TRBV5-1
ASRDGAGAANEKLF
>12|TRBV27
ASTLAGGTDTQY
>14|TRBV4-2
ASSQDHFKGAGGYT
>13|TRBV6-2/TRBV6-3
ASSKLAGGYNEQF
>12|TRBV5-1
ASSLTTGGYEQY
>11|TRBV5-1
ASSLGGPYEQY
>10|TRBV10-3
AIRTGNQPQH
>15|TRBV28
ASAGVGGDSGANVLT
>13|TRBV4-2
ASSRSSGPQETQY
>12|TRBV4-2
ASSQAANTGELF
>11|TRBV5-1
ASSLAGLAPLH
>13|TRBV20-1
SAREGVRSNQPQH
>16|TRBV27
ASSLFAIRQDTKYEQY
>12|TRBV6-6
ASNDRADGEKLF
>12|TRBV6-1
ASRPGTVSYEQY
>11|TRBV5-6
ASSLPSTDTQY
>13|TRBV4-1
ASSQDSQGADTQY
>12|TRBV19
ASSSNRGQGSQH
>13|TRBV11-1
ASSKSRDSTYEQY
>13|TRBV30
AWTGAGGPLSTQY
>15|TRBV7-2
ASSLALVRGSNSPLH
>13|TRBV10-3
AISAYTGRDTEAF
>13|TRBV7-8
ASSRLAVSSYEQY
>17|TRBV10-3
AISELGRRIGSGANVLT
>13|TRBV7-2
ASSLAATSTDTQY
>14|TRBV27
ASSFGNPTYNSPLH
>14|TRBV7-2
ASSLGGGTVPYEQY
>12|TRBV6-5
ASSRQGANYGYT
>12|TRBV27
ASSGGDRGWGYT
>11|TRBV10-1
ASSEGGYNEQF
>14|TRBV9
ASAAGGLAVVDTQY
>11|TRBV28
ASFRGVLSEQY
>9|TRBV6-4
ASRGGDTQY
>10|TRBV7-2
ASSLVSYEQY
>13|TRBV7-2
ASSLAQGGAPEAF
>11|TRBV5-5
ASTQKSTDTQY